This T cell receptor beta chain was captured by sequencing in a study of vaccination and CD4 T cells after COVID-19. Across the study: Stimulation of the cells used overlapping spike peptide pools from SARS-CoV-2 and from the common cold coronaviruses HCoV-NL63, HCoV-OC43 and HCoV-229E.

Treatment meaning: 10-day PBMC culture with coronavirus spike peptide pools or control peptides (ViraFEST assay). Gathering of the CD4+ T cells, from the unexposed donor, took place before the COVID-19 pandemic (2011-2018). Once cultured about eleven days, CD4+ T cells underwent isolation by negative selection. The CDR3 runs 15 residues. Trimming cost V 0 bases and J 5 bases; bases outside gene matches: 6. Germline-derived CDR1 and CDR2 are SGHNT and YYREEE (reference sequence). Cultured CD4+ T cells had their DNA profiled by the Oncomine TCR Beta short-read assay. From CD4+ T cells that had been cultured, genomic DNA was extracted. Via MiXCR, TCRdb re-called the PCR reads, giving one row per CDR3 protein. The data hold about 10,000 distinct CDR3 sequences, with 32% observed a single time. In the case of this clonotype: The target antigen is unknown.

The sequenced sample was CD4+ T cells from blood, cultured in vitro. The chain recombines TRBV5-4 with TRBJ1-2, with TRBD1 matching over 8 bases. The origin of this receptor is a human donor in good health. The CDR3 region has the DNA TGTGCCAGCAGCTTGGGACAGGGGACGGCTTATGGCTACACCTTC. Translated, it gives CASSLGQGTAYGYTF.